The 27 T cell receptor beta chains below were found in one sample sequenced in a study of T cells expressing NK-cell markers. TCRdb reprocessed the 5' RACE reads and stores each CDR3 protein as one record, lacking DNA. Recorded for this sample: a few hundred thousand distinct CDR3 sequences. The specimen was blood T cells: a sorted CD56 or NKG2C T cell subset, CD4+ or CD8+ T cells, or bulk PBMC T cells (not recorded which). These receptors all stem from a woman between 50 and 59 years old in good health.

The chain carries TRBV29-1 and TRBJ1-4. Per germline, CDR1 SQVTM and CDR2 ANQGSEA. The CDR3 has 12 amino acids. CDR3 residues: CSVEVGNEKLFF.

V usage is TRBV5-1 and J usage is TRBJ2-1; TCRdb indicates TRBD2, and absent DNA this call remains unverified. This CDR3 spans 16 amino acids. Germline CDR1 is SGHRS and CDR2 is YFSETQ. CDR3 amino acids: CASSIVPGLAGNEQFF.

This CDR3 is CASSQRQGGNTEAFF. This rearrangement joins TRBV12-3 or TRBV12-4 to TRBJ1-1; TCRdb designates TRBD1, a call that cannot be tested without DNA. CDR3 length: 15 residues.

CDR3 sequence reads: CASSPLGLAGETQYF. The J gene is TRBJ2-5, the V gene TRBV18; there is no DNA to check the TCRdb D call of TRBD2. CDR1 is KGHSH and CDR2 is LQKENI in the germline V gene. This CDR3 comprises 15 residues.

V is TRBV24-1 and J is TRBJ2-2; the TRBD2 assignment by TCRdb is unverifiable without DNA. The CDR3 has 17 amino acids. CDR1 and CDR2 (germline): KGHDR, SFDVKD. The chain's CDR3 is CATRGSGGFANTGELFF.

The genes are TRBV27 and TRBJ2-3. The CDR3 is 13 amino acids. Per germline, CDR1 MNHEY and CDR2 SMNVEV (reference sequence). The CDR3 loop reads CASRWGSTDTQYF.

This chain joins TRBV2 and TRBJ2-1. The CDR3 extends over 11 amino acids. Germline V gene sequence: CDR1 SNHLY, CDR2 FYNNEI. CDR3 loop: CASLTLNEQFF.

The genes are TRBV5-1 and TRBJ2-2; TCRdb's D call, TRBD1, is unchecked because there is no DNA. CDR1 is SGHRS, CDR2 YFSETQ, per germline. The CDR3 sequence is 15 residues long. The CDR3 sequence is CASSLVRGDTGELFF.

The J gene is TRBJ1-2, the V gene TRBV10-3; the D call of TRBD1 rests on TCRdb alone, since no DNA is present to check it. Germline-derived CDR1 and CDR2 are ENHRY and SYGVKD. The CDR3 is 18 residues long. The CDR3 here is CAISESRTGRQGGYGYTF.

This chain connects TRBV4-1 to TRBJ2-1. This CDR3 has 15 residues. Germline assignment: CDR1 MGHRA and CDR2 YSYEKL. CDR3: CASSHGVVSYNEQFF.

The rearrangement joins TRBV15 to TRBJ1-5. CDR1 is LNHNV and CDR2 is YYDKDF in the germline V gene (reference sequence). The CDR3 runs to 18 residues. The CDR3 is CATSRDHWRGAENQPQHF. The whole variable domain, filled in from reference TRBV15 and TRBJ1-5, reads DAMVIQNPRYQVTQFGKPVTLSCSQTLNHNVMYWYQQKSSQAPKLLFHYYDKDFNNEADTPDNFQSRRPNTSFCFLDIRSPGLGDTAMYLCATSRDHWRGAENQPQHFGDGTRLSIL.

This chain joins TRBV6-1 and TRBJ2-2. CDR1 is MNHNS and CDR2 is SASEGT in the germline V gene. The CDR3 is 15 residues long. The chain's CDR3 is CASSEAPIWTGELFF.

CDR3 amino acids: CSAGPPNSPLHF. This chain connects TRBV20-1 to TRBJ1-6; there is no DNA to check the TCRdb D call of TRBD1. Per the germline V gene, CDR1 is DFQATT and CDR2 is SNEGSKA (reference sequence). The CDR3 contains 12 residues.

V usage is TRBV11-2 and J usage is TRBJ2-5; TCRdb selects TRBD1, and the lack of DNA leaves this call unchecked. The CDR3 has 15 amino acids. The V gene's germline CDR1 is SGHAT and CDR2 FQNNGV. CDR3 amino acids: CASSRPAGRTETQYF.

The J gene is TRBJ2-2, the V gene TRBV3-1. There are 16 residues in the CDR3. From germline, CDR1 is LGHDT and CDR2 YNNKEL (reference sequence). This CDR3 is CASSQDLGPNTGELFF. Using reference TRBV3-1 and TRBJ2-2 for the parts outside the CDR3, the full variable domain is DTAVSQTPKYLVTQMGNDKSIKCEQNLGHDTMYWYKQDSKKFLKIMFSYNNKELIINETVPNRFSPKSPDKAHLNLHINSLELGDSAVYFCASSQDLGPNTGELFFGEGSRLTVL.

The rearrangement uses TRBV9 and TRBJ2-1; without DNA, the TCRdb call of TRBD2 cannot be checked. The CDR3 has 15 residues. CDR1 SGDLS and CDR2 YYNGEE come from the germline V gene. CDR3: CASSVETSGHNEQFF.

This sequence joins TRBV4-1 and TRBJ2-2; TCRdb gives TRBD2 as the D gene, but with no DNA this cannot be confirmed. This CDR3 has 15 residues. Germline V gene sequence: CDR1 MGHRA, CDR2 YSYEKL. The chain's CDR3 is CASTWGSGRAGELFF.

This chain connects TRBV2 to TRBJ2-2; the D call from TCRdb, TRBD2, cannot be confirmed without DNA. The CDR3 covers 17 residues. CDR1 and CDR2 from the germline V gene are SNHLY and FYNNEI. The CDR3 here is CASSVLAGGPNTGELFF.

The J gene is TRBJ2-7, the V gene TRBV18. Germline V gives CDR1 KGHSH, CDR2 LQKENI. The CDR3 extends over 15 amino acids. The CDR3: CASSPPQAYGYEQYF.

V is TRBV12-3 or TRBV12-4 and J is TRBJ1-3; the TRBD1 assignment by TCRdb is unverifiable without DNA. This CDR3 has 15 amino acids. The CDR3 sequence is CASILQGLSGNTIYF.

The V and J genes are TRBV11-3 and TRBJ2-2. CDR3 length: 11 residues. Germline CDR1 and CDR2: SGHNT and YENEEA. CDR3 protein: CATPNTGELFF. Filled out from reference TRBV11-3 and TRBJ2-2, the complete variable domain reads EAGVVQSPRYKIIEKKQPVAFWCNPISGHNTLYWYLQNLGQGPELLIRYENEEAVDDSQLPKDRFSAERLKGVDSTLKIQPAELGDSAVYLCATPNTGELFFGEGSRLTVL.

The chain recombines TRBV19 with TRBJ2-3; TCRdb's assignment of TRBD2 cannot be checked, as there is no DNA. This CDR3 spans 14 amino acids. From germline, CDR1 is LNHDA and CDR2 SQIVND (reference sequence). This CDR3 reads CASSIGRRSDTQYF. Full variable domain (outside the CDR3, taken from reference TRBV19 and TRBJ2-3): DGGITQSPKYLFRKEGQNVTLSCEQNLNHDAMYWYRQDPGQGLRLIYYSQIVNDFQKGDIAEGYSVSREKKESFPLTVTSAQKNPTAFYLCASSIGRRSDTQYFGPGTRLTVL.

The J gene is TRBJ1-4, the V gene TRBV27; TCRdb indicates TRBD1, and absent DNA this call remains unverified. The CDR3 spans 16 residues. Germline V gene sequence: CDR1 MNHEY, CDR2 SMNVEV (reference sequence). The CDR3 spells CASSIRESKGSEKLFF.

The chain combines TRBV6-2 or TRBV6-3 with TRBJ2-1; absent DNA, TCRdb's TRBD1 call cannot be checked. The CDR3 loop spans 15 amino acids. In germline, CDR1 is MNHEY, CDR2 SVGEGT. The chain's CDR3 is CASSDWSPDHNEQFF.

The CDR3 region is CASSTTTSTEQFF. J is TRBJ2-1 and V is TRBV7-7; TCRdb's D call of TRBD2 is untestable without DNA. Germline CDR1 reads SSHAT; CDR2 reads FNYEAQ (reference sequence). The CDR3 contains 13 residues.

The chain recombines TRBV18 with TRBJ1-1; TCRdb's D call, TRBD1, is unchecked because there is no DNA. The CDR3 runs 15 residues. The germline V gene has CDR1 KGHSH and CDR2 LQKENI. CDR3 residues: CASSLTGAENTEAFF.

V is TRBV20-1 and J is TRBJ1-5. The CDR3 extends over 14 amino acids. Germline CDR1 and CDR2: DFQATT and SNEGSKA (reference sequence). CDR3 sequence: CSARDPLAGQPQHF.